This is a list of T cell receptor beta chains from one sample in a study of T cells in Graves' hyperthyroidism and ophthalmopathy. Via MiXCR, TCRdb re-called the multiplex PCR reads, giving one row per CDR3 protein. There are around 720,000 distinct CDR3 sequences in the sample; around 40% occur only once, and around 30% lies in the top ten. Sequenced input: blood. These receptor sequences come from a woman aged 35 to 49 with Graves' hyperthyroidism. Both conserved end residues are part of each CDR3. The D gene is left open where the match is weak. Clone size is shown for a subset of rows, as once, few, many or a class of expanded clone.

TRBV20-1	NA	TRBJ1-2	NA	TGCAGTGCTAGAGGACGGGCTAACTATGGCTACACCTTC	CSARGRANYGYTF
TRBV5-1	NA	TRBJ2-7	TRBD1	TGTGCCAGCAGTATAGGGGGCGGAGGGTACTTC	CASSIGGGGYF
TRBV29-1	NA	TRBJ1-5	NA	TGCAGCGTCCGAACCCATACGAATCAGCCCCAGCATTTT	CSVRTHTNQPQHF
TRBV12-3/TRBV12-4	many	TRBJ1-5	NA	TGTGCCAGCAGTTTAGTCCCGAATCAGCCCCAGCATTTT	CASSLVPNQPQHF
TRBV10-2	NA	TRBJ1-1	NA	TGTGCCAGCAGTCAGCGGAAGACAAGGAGGAGTACTGAAGCTTTCTTT	CASSQRKTRRSTEAFF
TRBV5-8	many	TRBJ2-7	NA	TGTGCCAGCAGCTTGCCGGCTAGCGCGGGAAACGAGCAGTACTTC	CASSLPASAGNEQYF
TRBV7-9	many	TRBJ2-7	NA	TGTGCCAGCAGCTGGCTGACGAGTTACGAGCAGTACTTC	CASSWLTSYEQYF
TRBV29-1	once	TRBJ1-2	NA	TGCAGCAAGGAATTAGGGTACTATGGCTACACCTTC	CSKELGYYGYTF
TRBV20-1	many	TRBJ2-7	TRBD2	TGCAGTGCAGTCCACCCTAGCGGGGCCTTCGGGGAGCAGTACTTC	CSAVHPSGAFGEQYF
TRBV7-9	many	TRBJ2-7	NA	TGTGCCAGCAGCATGCCCGGGACCAACTCCTACGAGCAGTACTTC	CASSMPGTNSYEQYF
TRBV2	NA	TRBJ2-2	TRBD2	TGCGCCAGCAGCCCCGGACTAGCGGGGGGGCTTTTCGGGGAGCTGTTTTTT	CASSPGLAGGLFGELFF
TRBV14	many	TRBJ1-2	NA	TGTGCCAGCAGCCCGGGACCTACTAACTATGGCTACACCTTC	CASSPGPTNYGYTF
TRBV6-6	NA	TRBJ1-2	NA	TGTGCCAGCAGTTACCCCGGACAGATGAGGACCTATGGCTACACCTTC	CASSYPGQMRTYGYTF
TRBV6-5	NA	TRBJ2-7	TRBD1	TGTGCCAGCAGTTACTCGGGACAGGGTAGTGACGAGCAGTACTTC	CASSYSGQGSDEQYF
TRBV11-2	few	TRBJ1-4	TRBD1	TGTGCCAGCAGCTTAGGTGGGACAGATGAAAAACTGTTTTTT	CASSLGGTDEKLFF
TRBV2	few	TRBJ1-3	NA	TGTGCCAGCAGGTCTCTATCTGGAAACACCATATATTTT	CASRSLSGNTIYF
TRBV24-1	many	TRBJ1-2	NA	TGTGCCACCAGTGATTCTGGGGGGCGTATTTATGGCTACACCTTC	CATSDSGGRIYGYTF
TRBV4-1	few	TRBJ1-6	NA	TGCGCCAGCAGCCGGGTACGGGGGGACAATTCACCCCTCCACTTT	CASSRVRGDNSPLHF
TRBV3-1	NA	TRBJ2-7	TRBD2	TGTGCCAGCAGCCTGGGACTAGCGGTTTACTACGAGCAGTACTTC	CASSLGLAVYYEQYF
TRBV2	NA	TRBJ1-1	NA	TGTGCCAGCAGTTTAAGCCTCCCAGTGAACACTGAAGCTTTCTTT	CASSLSLPVNTEAFF
TRBV10-3	NA	TRBJ2-2	NA	TGTGCCATCAGTGAGTCGCAATCAGGGTTTTTT	CAISESQSGFF
TRBV20-1	many	TRBJ2-7	NA	TGCAGTGTCGGATCGAGGTACGAGCAGTACTTC	CSVGSRYEQYF
TRBV13	NA	TRBJ1-1	TRBD1	TGTGCCAGCAGCTTCGGACAGGGACGGTACGCTGAAGCTTTCTTT	CASSFGQGRYAEAFF